This T cell receptor beta chain stems from a study of cytomegalovirus exposure and HLA in healthy donors. With 60 Vbeta and 13 Jbeta primers, the PCR was carried out. Repertoires were generated with immunoSEQ multiplex PCR, while TCRdb's copy carries only in-frame clones and drops some. The sample lists roughly 150,000 clones, about 88% occurring once. Study-level points and caveats: Reported results showed that the classifier diagnosed cytomegalovirus status with high specificity and sensitivity. CMV serostatus stood as the only immune exposure information on hand. Among the CMV-associated chains, three were confirmed in vitro as specific for CMV antigens.

In the case of this clone: Its antigen remains unidentified.

The CDR3 sequence is 16 residues long. The germline V gene encodes CDR1 MNHEY and CDR2 SMNVEV (reference sequence). V was pared by 9 bases and J by 5 bases, with 25 bases between. The clonotype was recovered from a man aged 30 to 39 in good health and CMV-seropositive. Sample: PBMCs. J is TRBJ1-1 and V is TRBV27; D may be TRBD1 (6 bases). Written as DNA, the CDR3 is TGTGCCAGTGGCCATATCCCGCGGGGGGCGGTAACTGAAGCTTTCTTT. This translates into CASGHIPRGAVTEAFF.